The clone carrying this TCR beta chain occurred once. The repertoire was sequenced with immunoSEQ multiplex PCR; TCRdb's copy has only in-frame clones and lacks some. The sample has 35,000 or so clones; more than 90% are singletons. These data come from a study of blood T cell repertoires in COVID-19. Trimming took 6 bases from V and 4 from J; bases not matched to a gene: 12. The V gene's germline CDR1 is LNHDA and CDR2 SQIVND (reference sequence). The CDR3 runs to 15 residues. The clonotype comes from a man aged 60 to 75 with active or convalescent COVID-19. This chain uses TRBV19 with TRBJ2-7; 7 bases align to TRBD1. The sample was peripheral blood. The DNA of the CDR3 is TGTGCCAGTAGCCTCTATTCGACAGGGTTATACGAGCAGTACTTC. This sequence encodes CASSLYSTGLYEQYF.